This T cell receptor beta chain was found in a study of shared clonotypes between healthy human individuals. Investigators divided CD4+ cells into CD45RA+ naive and CD45RA-negative memory subsets. This CDR3 comprises 18 residues. The germline gives CDR1 SGHNT, CDR2 YENEEA. V trimming: 5 bases; J trimming: 2 bases; junction bases outside the gene matches: 13. This table comes from immunoSEQ multiplex PCR, and its TCRdb copy is limited to in-frame clones, with some not included. Here the sample spans around 1.4 million clones, 98% being singletons. Sequenced input: naive CD4+ T cells sorted from blood. Subset of the sample: CD45RA+ positively selected. V usage is TRBV11-3 and J usage is TRBJ2-5; TRBD2 agrees at 11 bases. The sequence came from a young man in good health. The CDR3 sequence is CASSEGTSGGGLQETQYF. In DNA form, the CDR3 reads TGTGCCAGCAGCGAAGGGACTAGCGGAGGAGGTCTGCAAGAGACCCAGTACTTC.